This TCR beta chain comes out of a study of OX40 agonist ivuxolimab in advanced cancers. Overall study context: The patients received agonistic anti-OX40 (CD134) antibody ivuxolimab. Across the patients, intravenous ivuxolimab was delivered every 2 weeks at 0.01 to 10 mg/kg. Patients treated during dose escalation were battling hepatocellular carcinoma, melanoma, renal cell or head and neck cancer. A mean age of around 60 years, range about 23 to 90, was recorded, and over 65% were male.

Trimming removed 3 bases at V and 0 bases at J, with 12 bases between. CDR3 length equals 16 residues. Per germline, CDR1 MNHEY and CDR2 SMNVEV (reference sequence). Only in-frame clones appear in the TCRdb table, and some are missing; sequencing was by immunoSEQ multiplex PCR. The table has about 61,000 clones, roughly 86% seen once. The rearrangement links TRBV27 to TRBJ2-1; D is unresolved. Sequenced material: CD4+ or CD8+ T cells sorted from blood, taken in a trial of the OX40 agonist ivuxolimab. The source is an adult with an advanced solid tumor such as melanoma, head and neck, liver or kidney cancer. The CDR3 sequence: CASSFRPPSSYNEQFF. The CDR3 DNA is TGTGCCAGCAGTTTTCGACCCCCGAGCTCCTACAATGAGCAGTTCTTC.